This T cell receptor beta chain was identified in a study of OX40 agonist ivuxolimab in advanced cancers. For the study at large: Three individuals attained partial responses, comprising one hepatocellular carcinoma case and two cutaneous melanoma cases.

Repertoires were generated with immunoSEQ multiplex PCR, while TCRdb's copy carries only in-frame clones and drops some. The repertoire holds approximately 130,000 clones, with just over 90% as singletons. This clone has only a few counts. The antigen is unknown. General observations from the study: With doses of 0.1 to 3.0 mg/kg, CD4+ and CD8+ blood T cells had undergone clonal expansion by week 6.

The ends were cut back, 1 base at V and 10 bases at J, with 10 bases in the middle. The germline gives CDR1 SGHTA, CDR2 FQGNSA. The CDR3 loop spans 12 amino acids. The sequences come from CD4+ or CD8+ T cells sorted from blood, collected in a trial of the OX40 agonist ivuxolimab. The chain recombines TRBV7-2 with TRBJ1-1; D unresolved. This receptor was identified in an adult with an advanced solid tumor such as melanoma, head and neck, liver or kidney cancer. The CDR3 here is CASSLVGKIAFF. In nucleotides, the CDR3 is TGTGCCAGCAGCTTAGTCGGGAAAATAGCTTTCTTT.